This TCR beta chain emerged from a study of graft-versus-host responses after intestinal transplantation. For the study at large: Each recipient received anti-thymocyte globulin induction, then tacrolimus and steroids for approximately three years.

This clone is a singleton in its sample. Its matching antigen is unknown. Profiled with immunoSEQ multiplex PCR; TCRdb holds only in-frame clones, not every one. Of more than 70,000 clones in the sample, less than 95% were seen once. Germline lookup yields CDR1 SEHNR and CDR2 FQNEAQ (reference sequence). Trimming removed 1 base from V and 5 bases from J, with 11 bases in between. CDR3 length: 15 residues. Specimen: unstimulated CD8+ T cells sorted from spleen or lymph node cells, collected before transplant. The receptor's source is a human donor who was the organ donor for an intestinal transplant. J is TRBJ2-2 and V is TRBV7-9, with a weak D call TRBD1 (5 bases). The CDR3 spells CASSLGTTATGELFF. In DNA form, the CDR3 reads TGTGCCAGCAGCTTAGGTACGACAGCTACCGGGGAGCTGTTTTTT.